Below are 12 T cell receptor beta chains sequenced from a single sample in a study of cytomegalovirus exposure and HLA in healthy donors. The PCR used 60 Vbeta and 13 Jbeta primers. The assay was immunoSEQ multiplex PCR, and TCRdb's table has in-frame clones only and misses some. The data hold about 100,000 clones, with around 73% observed a single time. The sequencing input was PBMCs. These receptors were collected from a woman aged 60-70 years in good health and CMV-seronegative.

This clone has a handful of counts. The V gene is TRBV7-8, the J gene TRBJ2-7; TRBD1 is a possible D gene (5 bases). Germline values: CDR1 SGHVS, CDR2 FQNEAQ. Deletions cut 5 bases from V and 2 bases from J, with 13 bases between. CDR3 length: 14 amino acids. CDR3 loop: CASSPGWETYEQYF. The CDR3 region has the DNA TGTGCCAGCAGCCCAGGGTGGGAAACCTACGAGCAGTACTTC.

This chain uses TRBV6-5 with TRBJ2-1; 10 bases agree with TRBD2. The CDR3 extends over 14 amino acids. V lost 2 bases, J lost 10 bases, and 5 bases stayed unmatched. Germline assignment: CDR1 MNHEY and CDR2 SVGAGI. The CDR3 bases are TGTGCCAGCAGTTACGTCGGTAGCGGGAGGGAGCAGTTCTTC. It translates to CASSYVGSGREQFF.

The chain carries TRBV7-9 and TRBJ2-7, with 11 bases fitting TRBD1. The V gene end was trimmed by 5 bases and the J gene end by 6 bases; junction bases not matched to a gene: 9. CDR1 SEHNR and CDR2 FQNEAQ come from the germline V gene (reference sequence). CDR3 length equals 15 residues. CDR3 sequence: CASSRNGQGAGEQYF. CDR3 nucleotides: TGTGCCAGCAGCCGAAATGGACAGGGGGCGGGCGAGCAGTACTTC.

This chain connects TRBV15 to TRBJ1-6; TRBD1 might be the D (6 bases). Trimming removed 4 bases from V and 12 bases from J, with 13 bases in between. Germline V gene sequence: CDR1 LNHNV, CDR2 YYDKDF (reference sequence). The CDR3 is made up of 13 amino acids. CDR3 DNA: TGTGCCACCAGCACCCGCAGGGGTGGACCCCTCCACTTT. Protein product: CATSTRRGGPLHF.

The chain carries TRBV4-3 and TRBJ1-5, with TRBD1 matching 9 bases. Looked up from germline, CDR1 is LGHNA and CDR2 is YSLEER. The V gene end was trimmed by 1 base and the J gene end by 7 bases; junction bases not matched to a gene: 2. The CDR3 has 14 residues. CDR3 in amino acids: CASSQGTGEQPQHF. CDR3 nucleotides: TGCGCCAGCAGCCAAGGGACAGGGGAACAGCCCCAGCATTTT.

This chain uses TRBV5-4 with TRBJ2-1; 7 bases are shared with TRBD2. Germline values: CDR1 SGHNT, CDR2 YYREEE (reference sequence). The CDR3 contains 16 residues. J was trimmed by 4 bases and V by 3 bases; bases with no gene match: 10. CDR3 amino acids: CASSSTLAGYYNEQFF. The CDR3 DNA reads as TGTGCCAGCAGCTCGACCTTAGCGGGCTATTACAATGAGCAGTTCTTC.

The chain uses TRBV4-3 and TRBJ1-2; D is unclear. V was shortened by 0 bases and J by 8 bases, with 13 bases between the two germline ends. Per the germline V gene, CDR1 is LGHNA and CDR2 is YSLEER. This CDR3 has 14 residues. The CDR3 sequence: CASSQDYGGRGYTF. The CDR3 coding sequence is TGCGCCAGCAGCCAAGATTATGGAGGCAGGGGCTACACCTTC.

V usage is TRBV4-3 and J usage is TRBJ2-1; a weak D match, TRBD2 (5 bases). The ends were cut back, 4 bases at V and 4 bases at J, with 11 bases in the middle. This CDR3 comprises 14 residues. Per the germline V gene, CDR1 is LGHNA and CDR2 is YSLEER. The CDR3: CASSLSGLYNEQFF. CDR3 in DNA: TGCGCCAGCAGCCTTTCTGGACTGTACAATGAGCAGTTCTTC.

This clone was detected once. V gene TRBV5-6 combines with J gene TRBJ2-1, with D possibly matching TRBD2 (7 bases). V dropped 7 bases and J dropped 3 bases, with 17 bases sitting between them. The CDR3 totals 15 residues. Germline V gene data show CDR1 as SGHDT and CDR2 as YYEEEE. CDR3 sequence: CASRVWGGRYNEQFF. As DNA, the CDR3 is TGTGCCAGCCGCGTATGGGGGGGGCGCTACAATGAGCAGTTCTTC. Together with reference TRBV5-6 and TRBJ2-1, the CDR3 gives the full variable domain: DAGVTQSPTHLIKTRGQQVTLRCSPKSGHDTVSWYQQALGQGPQFIFQYYEEEERQRGNFPDRFSGHQFPNYSSELNVNALLLGDSALYLCASRVWGGRYNEQFFGPGTRLTVL.

The gene calls are TRBV7-9 and TRBJ1-1; 7 bases fit TRBD1. J was trimmed by 1 base and V by 4 bases; bases with no gene match: 3. CDR1 SEHNR and CDR2 FQNEAQ come from the germline V gene (reference sequence). The CDR3 spans 14 residues. The CDR3 loop is CASSSWTGNTEAFF. The CDR3 coding sequence is TGTGCCAGCAGCTCCTGGACAGGGAACACTGAAGCTTTCTTT.

The chain couples TRBV10-3 to TRBJ1-1; no clear D. V lost 3 bases and J lost 4, with 12 bases in between. CDR3 length: 14 residues. Germline V gives CDR1 ENHRY, CDR2 SYGVKD. The CDR3 nucleotides are TGTGCCATCAGTGAACTAGACGAGGGCACTGAAGCTTTCTTT. As protein: CAISELDEGTEAFF.

This sequence joins TRBV5-6 and TRBJ2-5; weak D call: TRBD2 (7 bases). The V and J ends lost 3 bases and 2 bases respectively, with 11 bases between them. This CDR3 comprises 14 residues. From germline, CDR1 is SGHDT and CDR2 YYEEEE. CDR3 sequence: CASSSGGLQETQYF. The CDR3 DNA is TGTGCCAGCAGCTCCGGGGGGCTACAAGAGACCCAGTACTTC.